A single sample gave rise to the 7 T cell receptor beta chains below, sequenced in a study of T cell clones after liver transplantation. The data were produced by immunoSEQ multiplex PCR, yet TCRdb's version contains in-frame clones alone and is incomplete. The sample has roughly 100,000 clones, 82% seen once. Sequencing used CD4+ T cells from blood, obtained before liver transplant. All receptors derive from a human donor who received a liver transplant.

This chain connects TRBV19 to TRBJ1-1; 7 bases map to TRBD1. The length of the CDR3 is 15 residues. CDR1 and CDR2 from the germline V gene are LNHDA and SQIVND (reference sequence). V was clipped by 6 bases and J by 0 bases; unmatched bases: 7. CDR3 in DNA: TGTGCCAGTAGCACCTACAGGGGAATGAACACTGAAGCTTTCTTT. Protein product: CASSTYRGMNTEAFF. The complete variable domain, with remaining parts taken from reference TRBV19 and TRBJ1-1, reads DGGITQSPKYLFRKEGQNVTLSCEQNLNHDAMYWYRQDPGQGLRLIYYSQIVNDFQKGDIAEGYSVSREKKESFPLTVTSAQKNPTAFYLCASSTYRGMNTEAFFGQGTRLTVV.

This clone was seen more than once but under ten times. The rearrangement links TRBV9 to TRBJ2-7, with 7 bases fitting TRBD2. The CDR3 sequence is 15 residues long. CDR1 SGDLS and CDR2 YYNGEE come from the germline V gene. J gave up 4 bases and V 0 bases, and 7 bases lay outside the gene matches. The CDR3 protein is CASSVGLTSEYEQYF. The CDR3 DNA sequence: TGTGCCAGCAGCGTAGGGCTAACTAGCGAGTACGAGCAGTACTTC.

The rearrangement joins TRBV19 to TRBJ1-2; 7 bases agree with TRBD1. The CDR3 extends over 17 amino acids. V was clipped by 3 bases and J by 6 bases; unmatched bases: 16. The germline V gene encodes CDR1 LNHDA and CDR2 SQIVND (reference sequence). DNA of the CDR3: TGTGCCAGTAGTATCCATTATACGACAGGGTTTGAGGATGGCTACACCTTC. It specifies CASSIHYTTGFEDGYTF.

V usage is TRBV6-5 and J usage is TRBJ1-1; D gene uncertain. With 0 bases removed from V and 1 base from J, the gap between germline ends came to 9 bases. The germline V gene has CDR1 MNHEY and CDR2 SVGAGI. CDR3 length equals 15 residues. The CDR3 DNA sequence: TGTGCCAGCAGTTACTCGTACAACCAGAACACTGAAGCTTTCTTT. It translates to CASSYSYNQNTEAFF.

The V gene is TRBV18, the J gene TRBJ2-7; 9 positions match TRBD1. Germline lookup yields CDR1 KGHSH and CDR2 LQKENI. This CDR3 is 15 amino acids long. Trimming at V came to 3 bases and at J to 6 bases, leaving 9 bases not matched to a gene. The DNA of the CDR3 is TGTGCCAGCTCACCTCCGGGACAGGGAGTGTTCGAGCAGTACTTC. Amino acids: CASSPPGQGVFEQYF. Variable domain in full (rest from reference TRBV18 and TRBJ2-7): NAGVMQNPRHLVRRRGQEARLRCSPMKGHSHVYWYRQLPEEGLKFMVYLQKENIIDESGMPKERFSAEFPKEGPSILRIQQVVRGDSAAYFCASSPPGQGVFEQYFGPGTRLTVT.

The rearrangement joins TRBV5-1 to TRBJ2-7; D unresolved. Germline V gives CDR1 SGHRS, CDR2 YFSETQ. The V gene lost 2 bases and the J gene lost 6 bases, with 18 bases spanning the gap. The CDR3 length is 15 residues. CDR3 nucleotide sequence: TGCGCCAGCAGCTTTTCGACCAGCAACTATGCCGAGCAGTACTTC. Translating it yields CASSFSTSNYAEQYF.

The CDR3 nucleotides read TGTGCCAGCAGGCCCGCTCTAGGGGAAAATGGCTACACCTTC. It is translated as CASRPALGENGYTF. This rearrangement joins TRBV5-4 to TRBJ1-2; D perhaps matches TRBD1 (5 bases). CDR1 is SGHNT and CDR2 is YYREEE in the germline V gene (reference sequence). CDR3 length equals 14 residues. Trimming stripped 5 bases from V and 6 bases from J, with 17 bases between.